These 7 T cell receptor beta chains came from one sample sequenced in a study of blood T cell repertoires in COVID-19. Some clones are missing from TCRdb's copy, which holds only in-frame ones; the method was immunoSEQ multiplex PCR. The sample yields about 230,000 clones, 65% to 85% seen once. Sequencing used peripheral blood. These receptor sequences come from a middle-aged man with acute or convalescent COVID-19.

V gene TRBV28 combines with J gene TRBJ1-2; a weak D match, TRBD1 (6 bases). Trimming removed 5 bases at V and 13 bases at J, with 23 bases between. Per germline, CDR1 MDHEN and CDR2 SYDVKM. The CDR3 covers 14 residues. The CDR3 reads CASSPPRRGASFTF. CDR3 DNA sequence: TGTGCCAGCAGTCCCCCTCGACGGGGGGCCAGCTTCACCTTC.

CDR3 amino acids: CASSPYGGGRSGEQYF. The DNA of the CDR3 is TGTGCCAGCAGCCCCTATGGCGGCGGGAGGTCGGGAGAGCAGTACTTC. The chain is built from TRBV4-2 and TRBJ2-7; 8 nucleotides align to TRBD2. This CDR3 comprises 16 residues. The V gene's germline CDR1 is LGHNA and CDR2 YNFKEQ. The V and J ends lost 4 bases and 7 bases, in that order; junction bases with no gene match: 15.

This chain links TRBV3-1 (or the pseudogene TRBV3-2) with TRBJ1-3; 7 nucleotides align to TRBD1. The CDR3 contains 18 residues. V lost 4 bases to trimming and J lost 1 base; unmatched junction nucleotides: 13. Germline CDR1 LGHDT, CDR2 YNNKEL (reference sequence). CDR3 sequence reads: CASSRKRGTVTSGNTIYF. The DNA for the CDR3 is TGTGCCAGCAGCCGCAAAAGGGGGACAGTCACTTCTGGAAACACCATATATTTT.

V gene TRBV6-4 combines with J gene TRBJ2-1, with D possibly being TRBD2 (5 bases). The CDR3 totals 17 residues. Germline CDR1 reads MRHNA; CDR2 reads SNTAGT. Trimming took 3 bases from V and 3 from J, leaving 18 bases between them. The CDR3 bases are TGTGCCAGCAGTGAGAGGGCGGTTTTCCGGGGCTACAATGAGCAGTTCTTC. Its translation is CASSERAVFRGYNEQFF.

CDR3 residues: CASLQPGQGSYEQYF. The CDR3 bases are TGTGCCAGCCTGCAACCGGGACAGGGTTCCTACGAGCAGTACTTC. The rearrangement uses TRBV6-6 and TRBJ2-7; 9 bases align to TRBD1. The CDR3 length is 15 residues. The V and J ends lost 8 bases and 1 base, in that order; junction bases with no gene match: 9. Germline V gene lookup returns CDR1 MNHNY and CDR2 SVGAGI (reference sequence).

The chain has TRBV5-4 and TRBJ2-6, with 9 bases identical to TRBD2. Germline CDR1 reads SGHNT; CDR2 reads YYREEE (reference sequence). V was pared by 6 bases and J by 0 bases, with 10 bases of the junction left unmatched. CDR3 length equals 18 residues. The CDR3: CASNKPLAGSSGANVLTF. Written as DNA, the CDR3 is TGTGCCAGCAACAAGCCACTAGCGGGTTCCTCTGGGGCCAACGTCCTGACTTTC.

The chain employs TRBV2 and TRBJ1-2, with no clear D. V was trimmed by 4 bases and J by 2 bases, leaving 11 bases between them. The CDR3 covers 14 residues. Germline values: CDR1 SNHLY, CDR2 FYNNEI. In DNA form, the CDR3 reads TGTGCCAGCAGTGTTGGGCACCTAAACTATGGCTACACCTTC. Amino acids: CASSVGHLNYGYTF.